Described below is a single T cell receptor beta chain sequence and its context. Its antigen is not identified. The data are from a study of cytomegalovirus exposure and HLA in healthy donors. The primer mix had 60 Vbeta and 13 Jbeta primers. Libraries were prepared by immunoSEQ multiplex PCR; TCRdb keeps only in-frame clonotypes and omits some of them. The sample has 170,000 or so clones; approximately 80% are singletons. Whole-study results and caveats: In a later analysis, V- and J-gene trimming of beta chains associated with a DCLRE1C missense variant, replicated independently. Across donors, most TCRs were seen rarely, yet some public ones were widespread.

The trim removed 7 bases at V and 3 bases at J, leaving 5 bases unmatched. Per germline, CDR1 SNHLY and CDR2 FYNNEI. The CDR3 has 13 amino acids. The gene calls are TRBV2 and TRBJ2-7; 8 bases map to TRBD2. The specimen was PBMCs. The clonotype originates from a woman between 50 and 59 years old in good health and CMV-seropositive. The CDR3 reads CASNRGGYYEQYF. In DNA, the CDR3 is TGTGCCAGCAATCGGGGGGGGTACTACGAGCAGTACTTC.